The present entry profiles one T cell receptor (beta chain) with its context. The antigen remains undetermined. The data originate from a study of cytomegalovirus exposure and HLA in healthy donors. The study, taken as a whole, reports: High sensitivity and specificity were reportedly achieved when the classifier diagnosed cytomegalovirus status. Subsequent analysis showed first-cohort TCR clusters tending to co-occur in approximately 120 validation repertoires. Rare TCR sequences dominated, though some public TCRs recurred in many donors. Overall, approximately 150 TCR beta chains were annotated as cytomegalovirus-associated.

Data came from immunoSEQ multiplex PCR; TCRdb stores just in-frame clones and leaves some out. The sample records some 140,000 clones, approximately 87% being singletons. CDR3 length equals 15 residues. V was cut by 0 bases and J by 4 bases, with 9 bases left in between. CDR1 SNHLY and CDR2 FYNNEI come from the germline V gene. This rearrangement joins TRBV2 to TRBJ2-2, with a possible D match to TRBD1 (5 bases). Sequenced input: PBMCs. The sequence was obtained from a man aged 18 to 29 in good health and CMV-seronegative. Written as DNA, the CDR3 is TGTGCCAGCAGTGAAGCAGGGGCCCTCACCGGGGAGCTGTTTTTT. It codes for CASSEAGALTGELFF.